The 2 T cell receptor beta chains below were found in one sample sequenced in a study of blood T cell repertoires in COVID-19. Clones were sequenced by immunoSEQ multiplex PCR, and TCRdb holds only the in-frame ones, with some missing. The sample contains about 180,000 clones, approximately 86% of which appear only once. The sample was peripheral blood. Receptors originate from a man aged 45-60 years with active or convalescent COVID-19.

This clone was seen once. This chain links TRBV2 with TRBJ2-7; TRBD2 matches 12 bases. Per the germline V gene, CDR1 is SNHLY and CDR2 is FYNNEI. V lost 6 bases to trimming and J lost 0 bases; unmatched junction nucleotides: 3. The CDR3 totals 15 residues. DNA for the CDR3: TGTGCCAGCAGCGGACTAGCGGGGACCTCCTACGAGCAGTACTTC. Protein sequence: CASSGLAGTSYEQYF. Variable domain in full (rest from reference TRBV2 and TRBJ2-7): EPEVTQTPSHQVTQMGQEVILRCVPISNHLYFYWYRQILGQKVEFLVSFYNNEISEKSEIFDDQFSVERPDGSNFTLKIRSTKLEDSAMYFCASSGLAGTSYEQYFGPGTRLTVT.

This chain's CDR3 is CASSERWVGTSGRDEQFF. The DNA for the CDR3 is TGTGCCAGCAGTGAGCGGTGGGTCGGGACTAGCGGGAGGGATGAGCAGTTCTTC. This chain uses TRBV2 with TRBJ2-1; 16 nucleotides line up with TRBD2. The CDR3 loop spans 18 amino acids. Germline trimming cut 3 bases from V and 8 bases from J; bases unmatched to any gene: 10. The germline CDR1 and CDR2 sequences are SNHLY and FYNNEI.